A selection of T cell receptor beta chains follows, all from one sample in a study of shared T cell receptors in the human thymus. TCRdb's copy holds only in-frame clones and misses some; the assay was immunoSEQ multiplex PCR. Of about 380,000 clones listed, approximately 95% were seen once; the top ten hold approximately 0.02%. The sequencing input was thymocytes. The source is a human donor. The CDR3 runs from the conserved cysteine through the conserved F or W. The order of the fields is V gene, D gene, J gene, clone size, CDR3 DNA, CDR3 protein. D genes are given only for firm matches. The size of a clone is reported for some rows only, either as once, few or many, or as a class for expanded clones.

TRBV30	.	TRBJ2-1	.	TGTGCCTGGGTCCCCGGGCCCCAAGTAAACAATGAGCAGTTCTTC	CAWVPGPQVNNEQFF
TRBV29-1	.	TRBJ2-7	.	TGCAGCGTGCTTGCTCCTTATTTCGGCGAGCAGTACTTC	CSVLAPYFGEQYF
TRBV28	TRBD2	TRBJ2-1	.	TGTGCCAGCAGTTTGGGGGGGGCCTACAATGAGCAGTTCTTC	CASSLGGAYNEQFF
TRBV18	.	TRBJ2-4	.	TGTGCCAGCTCACCTCAATGTAGTGGGATAGCCAAAAACATTCAGTACTTC	CASSPQCSGIAKNIQYF
TRBV28	.	TRBJ1-1	.	TGTGCCAGCCTCCAGGGACCACACACTGAAGCTTTCTTT	CASLQGPHTEAFF
TRBV15	TRBD2	TRBJ2-3	once	TGTGCCACCAGCAGAACGGGAGGGCCACCAGATACGCAGTATTTT	CATSRTGGPPDTQYF
TRBV5-1	TRBD2	TRBJ2-5	.	TGCGCCAGCCGACAAAGCGGGAAAGAGACCCAGTACTTC	CASRQSGKETQYF
TRBV5-1	TRBD2	TRBJ2-5	.	TGCGCCAGCAGCTTGGTGACTAGCGGGGCCCCCCAAGAGACCCAGTACTTC	CASSLVTSGAPQETQYF
TRBV2	TRBD2	TRBJ2-1	.	TGTGCCAGCTCAGGACTAGCGGGAGAAAATGAGCAGTTCTTC	CASSGLAGENEQFF
TRBV27	.	TRBJ2-3	.	TGTGCCAGCAGTTTCGGCCCCACAGATACGCAGTATTTT	CASSFGPTDTQYF
TRBV6-5	.	TRBJ2-5	.	TGTGCCAGCAGTTATACAGGACTTATGTACCAAGAGACCCAGTACTTC	CASSYTGLMYQETQYF
TRBV28	.	TRBJ2-5	.	TGTGCCAGCAGTATACTGCTCCTCCCGGGATTCCAAGAGACCCAGTACTTC	CASSILLLPGFQETQYF
TRBV30	.	TRBJ1-2	.	TGTGCCTGGAGTGTCCGGGGCCCCTCCAGCTACACCTTC	CAWSVRGPSSYTF
TRBV5-1	.	TRBJ1-2	.	TGCGCCAGCAGCTTGGGACGTCCGGGGGATGGCTACACCTTC	CASSLGRPGDGYTF
TRBV27	.	TRBJ2-3	.	TGTGCCAGCAGTGGAGAGGGCACTATGGATACGCAGTATTTT	CASSGEGTMDTQYF
TRBV9	TRBD2	TRBJ2-7	.	TGTGCCAGCAGCCCATATTGGACTAGCGGGGTCTACGAGCAGTACTTC	CASSPYWTSGVYEQYF
TRBV19	.	TRBJ1-4	.	TGTGCCAGTAGTCGGGAGGGGCTGGCCTTTGAAAAACTGTTTTTT	CASSREGLAFEKLFF
TRBV14	.	TRBJ1-4	.	TGTGCCAGCAGCCTATACACCACAACTAATGAAAAACTGTTTTTT	CASSLYTTTNEKLFF
TRBV19	.	TRBJ1-1	.	TGTGCCAGTAGTATGTTTTCGGACGGGAACGCTTTCTTT	CASSMFSDGNAFF
TRBV28	.	TRBJ2-7	.	TGTGCCAGCAGTCGTCAGGGGGAGGACGAGCAGTACTTC	CASSRQGEDEQYF
TRBV20-1	.	TRBJ2-3	once	TGCAGTGCGGACAAAACAGATACGCAGTATTTT	CSADKTDTQYF
TRBV15	.	TRBJ1-1	.	TGTGCCACCAGCAGGACCCCTCCGGTCCCGGCCCGAGGGACTGAAGCTTTCTTT	CATSRTPPVPARGTEAFF
TRBV28	.	TRBJ1-5	.	TGTGCCAGCAGTTTCGTCTGCAGGGCCATTGCGAATCAGCCCCAGCATTTT	CASSFVCRAIANQPQHF
TRBV9	.	TRBJ1-2	.	TGTGCCAGCAGCGTAGCGGTCAGGGAAAGGTATGGCTACACCTTC	CASSVAVRERYGYTF
TRBV27	.	TRBJ1-2	once	TGTGCCAGCAGTTCCGGGAGGCGATCCGCTAACTATGGCTACACCTTC	CASSSGRRSANYGYTF
TRBV2	.	TRBJ1-1	.	TGTGCCAGCAGTTTGCCGGTCTTT	CASSLPVF
TRBV28	.	TRBJ2-6	few	TGTGCCAGCATCAAGTCCCAGCCCTCTGGGGCCAACGTCCTGACTTTC	CASIKSQPSGANVLTF
TRBV10-3	.	TRBJ2-5	.	TGTGCCATCAGTGTTCGGCAGGACCACCGGGAGACCCAGTACTTC	CAISVRQDHRETQYF
TRBV28	.	TRBJ1-3	.	TGTGCCAGCAGTTTCCAGGGAGCCATCTCTGGAAACACCATATATTTT	CASSFQGAISGNTIYF
TRBV27	TRBD2	TRBJ2-7	.	TGTGCCAGCAGTTTACCACTAGCGGGAGGGACCTACGAGCAGTACTTC	CASSLPLAGGTYEQYF
TRBV4-2	.	TRBJ2-3	.	TGTGCCAGCAGCCAAAGGGGCGGGACGCAGTATTTT	CASSQRGGTQYF
TRBV27	.	TRBJ1-3	.	TGTGCCAGCAGTTTATCGACCCCCTGTGGGGGAGGAAACACCATATATTTT	CASSLSTPCGGGNTIYF
TRBV6-1	.	TRBJ1-4	.	TGTGCCAGCAGTGAAGCGGGGGGGGCTAATGAAAAACTGTTTTTT	CASSEAGGANEKLFF
TRBV6-5	.	TRBJ2-5	few	TGTGCCAGCAGGCCCGGGGCCTGTGAGACCCAGTACTTC	CASRPGACETQYF
TRBV7-6	TRBD1	TRBJ1-1	.	TGTGCCAGCAGCTCTGACAGGGGGAACACTGAAGCTTTCTTT	CASSSDRGNTEAFF
TRBV5-1	TRBD2	TRBJ2-2	.	TGCGCCAGCAGCTTGTGTGAGGGACTAGCGGGAGTGAACACCGGGGAGCTGTTTTTT	CASSLCEGLAGVNTGELFF
TRBV29-1	.	TRBJ1-2	.	TGCAGCGTTGAAAGGGGGGGGACGGCCCCTAACTATGGCTACACCTTC	CSVERGGTAPNYGYTF
TRBV5-1	.	TRBJ2-1	.	TGCGCCAGCAGCTTAGGGCAGGGTGAGTTCTTC	CASSLGQGEFF
TRBV27	.	TRBJ1-2	.	TGTGCCAGCAGTTTAAGGGAGGAAGGGCAGGATGGCTACACCTTC	CASSLREEGQDGYTF
TRBV29-1	.	TRBJ2-5	once	TGCAGCGGCTGGTCGGGTGGCACCCAGTACTTC	CSGWSGGTQYF
TRBV1	.	TRBJ2-2	.	TGCACCAGCAGCCAAGATCCGCGTGAGGCCGGGGAGCTGTTTTTT	CTSSQDPREAGELFF
TRBV5-1	.	TRBJ2-7	.	TGCGCCAGCAGCTTGACAGACGCCCCATCCGAGCAGTACTTC	CASSLTDAPSEQYF
TRBV27	TRBD1	TRBJ2-7	.	TGTGCCAGCAGTTTGTCAGGGGGTTCCTACGAGCAGTACTTC	CASSLSGGSYEQYF
TRBV18	.	TRBJ2-2	once	TGTGCCAGCTCAAAAGGGAATGGGGGCCCCAAGGGGACCGGGGAGCTGTTTTTT	CASSKGNGGPKGTGELFF
TRBV27	TRBD1	TRBJ2-7	.	TGTGCCAGCAGTAGAGGGACAGAAGGCTACGAGCAGTACTTC	CASSRGTEGYEQYF
TRBV11-2	.	TRBJ2-1	.	TGTGCCAGCAGCTTCTCAGAGTTCCTCTACAATGAGCAGTTCTTC	CASSFSEFLYNEQFF
TRBV7-9	.	TRBJ2-6	once	TGTGCCAGCAGCTTAGCCCTTCCAGGGTCTGGGGCCAACGTCCTGACTTTC	CASSLALPGSGANVLTF
TRBV28	TRBD2	TRBJ2-2	.	TGTGCCAGCAGTTTCCCGGGACTAGCCGTCCCCGGGGAGCTGTTTTTT	CASSFPGLAVPGELFF
TRBV5-1	TRBD2	TRBJ2-3	.	TGCGCCAGCAGCAGGCAGGAGCGGGAGAAAGATACGCAGTATTTT	CASSRQEREKDTQYF
TRBV18	TRBD1	TRBJ1-2	once	TGTGCCAGCTCACGCACGAGACAGGGGGACTATGGCTACACCTTC	CASSRTRQGDYGYTF
TRBV5-6	.	TRBJ2-7	.	TGTGCCAGCAGCTTAGGCGTCTCCTACGAGCAGTACTTC	CASSLGVSYEQYF
TRBV6-5	TRBD1	TRBJ2-2	once	TGTGCCAGCAGTTTGGGACAGGGGGCGCTGGGGGAGCTGTTTTTT	CASSLGQGALGELFF